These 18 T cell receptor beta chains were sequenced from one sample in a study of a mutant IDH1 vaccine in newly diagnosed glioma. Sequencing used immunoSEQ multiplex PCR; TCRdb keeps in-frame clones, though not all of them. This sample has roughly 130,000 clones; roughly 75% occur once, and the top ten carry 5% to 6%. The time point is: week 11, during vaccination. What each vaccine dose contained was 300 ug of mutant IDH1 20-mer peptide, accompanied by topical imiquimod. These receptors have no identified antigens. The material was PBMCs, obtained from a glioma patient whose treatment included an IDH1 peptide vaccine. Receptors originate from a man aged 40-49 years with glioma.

Here the CDR3 DNA reads TGTGCCAGCAGCTTAGGGGCTGGGGGGTACACTGAAGCTTTCTTT. Translated: CASSLGAGGYTEAFF. This sequence joins TRBV7-9 and TRBJ1-1; D perhaps matches TRBD1 (5 bases). Trimming removed 1 base from V and 3 bases from J, with 12 bases in between. The CDR3 runs to 15 residues. The germline CDR1 and CDR2 sequences are SEHNR and FQNEAQ (reference sequence).

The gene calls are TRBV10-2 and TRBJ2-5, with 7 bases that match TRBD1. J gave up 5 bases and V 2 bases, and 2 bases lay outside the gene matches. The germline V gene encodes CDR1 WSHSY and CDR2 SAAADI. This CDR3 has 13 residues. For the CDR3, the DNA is TGCGCCAGCAGTGAGCAAGGGGGCGAGACCCAGTACTTC. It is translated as CASSEQGGETQYF.

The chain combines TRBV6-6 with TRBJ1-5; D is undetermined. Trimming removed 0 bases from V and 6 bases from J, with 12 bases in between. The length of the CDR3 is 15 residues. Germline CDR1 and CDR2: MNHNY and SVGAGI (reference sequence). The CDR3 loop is CASSYSRDGVQPQHF. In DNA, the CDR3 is TGTGCCAGCAGTTACTCGAGGGATGGGGTTCAGCCCCAGCATTTT.

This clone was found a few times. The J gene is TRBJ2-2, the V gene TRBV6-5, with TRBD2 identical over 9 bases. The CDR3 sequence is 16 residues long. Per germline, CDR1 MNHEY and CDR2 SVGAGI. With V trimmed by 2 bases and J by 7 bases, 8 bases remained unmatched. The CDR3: CASSYKPAGGRGELFF. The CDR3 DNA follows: TGTGCCAGCAGTTACAAACCCGCGGGGGGGCGCGGGGAGCTGTTTTTT.

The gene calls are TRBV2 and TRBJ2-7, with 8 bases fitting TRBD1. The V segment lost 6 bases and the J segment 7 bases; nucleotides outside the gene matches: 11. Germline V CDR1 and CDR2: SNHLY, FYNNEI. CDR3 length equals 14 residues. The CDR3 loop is CASRTPGQVTEQYF. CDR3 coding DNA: TGTGCCAGCAGAACCCCGGGACAGGTTACGGAGCAGTACTTC. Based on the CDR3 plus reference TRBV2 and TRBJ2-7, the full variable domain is EPEVTQTPSHQVTQMGQEVILRCVPISNHLYFYWYRQILGQKVEFLVSFYNNEISEKSEIFDDQFSVERPDGSNFTLKIRSTKLEDSAMYFCASRTPGQVTEQYFGPGTRLTVT.

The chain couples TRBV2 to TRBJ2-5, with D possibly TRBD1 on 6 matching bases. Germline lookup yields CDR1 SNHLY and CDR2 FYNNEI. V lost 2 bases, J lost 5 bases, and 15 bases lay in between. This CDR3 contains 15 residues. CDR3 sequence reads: CASSEMRTASETQYF. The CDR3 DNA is TGTGCCAGCAGTGAAATGCGGACAGCATCGGAGACCCAGTACTTC. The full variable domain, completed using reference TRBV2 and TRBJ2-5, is EPEVTQTPSHQVTQMGQEVILRCVPISNHLYFYWYRQILGQKVEFLVSFYNNEISEKSEIFDDQFSVERPDGSNFTLKIRSTKLEDSAMYFCASSEMRTASETQYFGPGTRLLVL.

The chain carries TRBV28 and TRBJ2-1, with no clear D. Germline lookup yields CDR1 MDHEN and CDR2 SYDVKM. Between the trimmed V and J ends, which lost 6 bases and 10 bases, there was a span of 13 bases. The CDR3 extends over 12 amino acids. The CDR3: CASSIALTEQFF. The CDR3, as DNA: TGTGCCAGCAGCATCGCCCTGACAGAGCAGTTCTTC.

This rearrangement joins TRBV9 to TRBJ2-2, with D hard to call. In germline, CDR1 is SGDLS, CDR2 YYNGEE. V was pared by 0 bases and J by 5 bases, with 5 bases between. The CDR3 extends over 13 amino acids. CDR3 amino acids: CASSVDITGELFF. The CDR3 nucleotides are TGTGCCAGCAGCGTAGATATTACCGGGGAGCTGTTTTTT.

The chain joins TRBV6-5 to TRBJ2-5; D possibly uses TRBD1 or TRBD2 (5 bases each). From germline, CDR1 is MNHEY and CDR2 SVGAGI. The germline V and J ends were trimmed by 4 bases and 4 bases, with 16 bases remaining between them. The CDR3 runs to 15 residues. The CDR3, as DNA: TGTGCCAGCAGTTCCAATAAGGGACGTAGAGAGACCCAGTACTTC. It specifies CASSSNKGRRETQYF.

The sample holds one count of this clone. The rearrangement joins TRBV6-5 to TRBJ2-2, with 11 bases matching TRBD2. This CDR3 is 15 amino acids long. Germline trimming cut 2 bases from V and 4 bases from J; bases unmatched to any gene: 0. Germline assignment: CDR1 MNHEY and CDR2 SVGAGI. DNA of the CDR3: TGTGCCAGCAGTTACACTAGCGGGAGCACCGGGGAGCTGTTTTTT. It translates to CASSYTSGSTGELFF.

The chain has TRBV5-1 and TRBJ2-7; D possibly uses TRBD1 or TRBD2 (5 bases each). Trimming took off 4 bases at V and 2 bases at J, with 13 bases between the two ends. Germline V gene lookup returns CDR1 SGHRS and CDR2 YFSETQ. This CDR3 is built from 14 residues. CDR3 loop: CASSPGGDAYEQYF. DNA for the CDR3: TGCGCCAGCAGCCCCGGTGGGGACGCCTACGAGCAGTACTTC.

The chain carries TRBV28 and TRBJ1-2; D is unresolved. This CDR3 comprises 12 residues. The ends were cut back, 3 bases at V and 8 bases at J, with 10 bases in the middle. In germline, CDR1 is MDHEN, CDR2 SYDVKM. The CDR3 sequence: CASSLPPAGYTF. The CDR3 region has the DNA TGTGCCAGCAGTTTGCCCCCGGCCGGCTACACCTTC.

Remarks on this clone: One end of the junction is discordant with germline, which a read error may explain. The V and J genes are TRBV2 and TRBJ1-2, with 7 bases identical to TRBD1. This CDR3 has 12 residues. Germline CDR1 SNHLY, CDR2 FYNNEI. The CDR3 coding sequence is TGTGCCAGCAGTGAATCTAGGGGGCAATGGGCCTTC. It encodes CASSESRGQWAF.

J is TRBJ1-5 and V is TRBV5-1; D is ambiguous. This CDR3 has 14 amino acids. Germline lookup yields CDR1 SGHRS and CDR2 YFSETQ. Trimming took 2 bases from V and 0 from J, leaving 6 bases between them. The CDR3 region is CASSFGDSNQPQHF. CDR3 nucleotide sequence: TGCGCCAGCAGCTTCGGGGATAGCAATCAGCCCCAGCATTTT.

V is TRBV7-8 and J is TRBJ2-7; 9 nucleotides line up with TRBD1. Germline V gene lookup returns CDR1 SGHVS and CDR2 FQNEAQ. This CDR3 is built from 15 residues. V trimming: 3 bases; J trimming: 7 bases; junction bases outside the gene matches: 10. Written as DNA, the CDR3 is TGTGCCAGCAGCTTGGGACAGGGTGGGGGTCGGGAGCAGTACTTC. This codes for CASSLGQGGGREQYF.

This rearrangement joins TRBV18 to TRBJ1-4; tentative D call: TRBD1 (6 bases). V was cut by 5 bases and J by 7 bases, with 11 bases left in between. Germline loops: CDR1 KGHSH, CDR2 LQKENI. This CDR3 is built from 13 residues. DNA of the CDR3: TGTGCCAGCTCAACAGGGCAGGGTGAAAAACTGTTTTTT. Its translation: CASSTGQGEKLFF.

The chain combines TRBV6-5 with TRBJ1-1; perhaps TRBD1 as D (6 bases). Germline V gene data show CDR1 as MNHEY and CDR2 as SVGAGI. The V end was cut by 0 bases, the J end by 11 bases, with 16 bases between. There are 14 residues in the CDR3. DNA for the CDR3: TGTGCCAGCAGTTACTCGAGACAGGCCCTGGGGGCTTTCTTT. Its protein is CASSYSRQALGAFF.

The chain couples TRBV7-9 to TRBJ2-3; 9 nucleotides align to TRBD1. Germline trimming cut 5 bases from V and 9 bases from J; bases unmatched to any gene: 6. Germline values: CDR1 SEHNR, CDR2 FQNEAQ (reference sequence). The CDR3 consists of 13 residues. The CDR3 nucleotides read TGTGCCAGCAGCGTCGGGACAGGGCAAACGCAGTATTTT. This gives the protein CASSVGTGQTQYF.